The rows below give T cell receptor beta chains drawn from one sample of a study of cytomegalovirus exposure and HLA in healthy donors. Produced via immunoSEQ multiplex PCR; TCRdb's table is partial and in-frame only. The repertoire holds some 54,000 clones, with 90% as singletons. The specimen sequenced was PBMCs. Receptors were obtained from a young man in good health and CMV-seronegative. Each CDR3 is given with its conserved first and last residue. Each record gives: V gene, D gene, clone size, J gene, CDR3 DNA, CDR3 protein. The D gene is left open where the match is weak. Expanded clones are given a class, and other clones once, few, many or no size at all.

TRBV7-2	TRBD2	.	TRBJ2-7	TGTGCCAGCAGCTCGAGACTAGCGGGAGCTTACGAGCAGTACTTC	CASSSRLAGAYEQYF
TRBV7-9	TRBD1	.	TRBJ1-4	TGTGCCAGCAGTTTTCGGGACAGGGGGCAGGCGACTAATGAAAAACTGTTTTTT	CASSFRDRGQATNEKLFF
TRBV28	.	.	TRBJ1-2	TGTGCCAGCAGTTTACAACAGTGGTCTAACTATGGCTACACCTTC	CASSLQQWSNYGYTF
TRBV6-4	.	.	TRBJ2-5	TGTGCCAGCAGTCGGGAAGGCGGGGCACAAGAGACCCAGTACTTC	CASSREGGAQETQYF
TRBV19	TRBD1	.	TRBJ1-5	TGTGCCAGTAGTAGACGACAGGGACTCCTCGACAATCAGCCCCAGCATTTT	CASSRRQGLLDNQPQHF
TRBV13	TRBD1	.	TRBJ2-7	TGTGCCACTAGGGGACAGGGGTACGAGCAGTACTTC	CATRGQGYEQYF
TRBV7-9	.	.	TRBJ2-7	TGTGCCAGCAGCCTTTGGGAGGAGCAGTACTTC	CASSLWEEQYF
TRBV6-5	TRBD1	few	TRBJ2-2	TGTGCCAGCAGTTACACGTGGGGACAGGGGACCGGGGAGCTGTTTTTT	CASSYTWGQGTGELFF
TRBV7-3	.	.	TRBJ2-7	TGTGCCAGCAGCCCAATCGGAGCAGGGCCCTACGAGCAGTACTTC	CASSPIGAGPYEQYF
TRBV28	.	.	TRBJ1-4	TGTGCCAGCTACTCGACAGCTCCGCGGGAAAAACTGTTTTTT	CASYSTAPREKLFF
TRBV15	.	.	TRBJ1-4	TGTGCCACCAGCACAGGCGGGGCAACTAATGAAAAACTGTTTTTT	CATSTGGATNEKLFF
TRBV4-1	TRBD2	.	TRBJ2-3	TGCGCCAGCAGCCAAGAAGCGGGAGGGCCAGGAGATACGCAGTATTTT	CASSQEAGGPGDTQYF
TRBV27	.	.	TRBJ1-2	TGTGCCAGCAGTTTAGCCGGGAGCTATGGCTACACCTTC	CASSLAGSYGYTF
TRBV9	TRBD2	.	TRBJ2-1	TGTGCCAGCAGCGAACTAGCGGGAAACTACAATGAGCAGTTCTTC	CASSELAGNYNEQFF
TRBV7-9	.	.	TRBJ2-1	TGTGCCAGCAGCTTAGTGGTTGGAGACAATGAGCAGTTCTTC	CASSLVVGDNEQFF
TRBV27	.	once	TRBJ1-2	TGTGCCAGCACCATTCCCAATTCAGGGGTTGGCTACACCTTC	CASTIPNSGVGYTF
TRBV28	.	.	TRBJ1-4	TGTGCCAGCGGTTTGGAGGGGCTCGAAAAACTGTTTTTT	CASGLEGLEKLFF
TRBV27	TRBD2	.	TRBJ2-7	TGTGCCAGCAGTTTACCAAGGACTAGCGGGAGTGTGGGCGAGCAGTACTTC	CASSLPRTSGSVGEQYF
TRBV6-5	TRBD1	.	TRBJ1-2	TGTGCCAGCAGACCTTGGTCGGGACAGGTGGGCTACACCTTC	CASRPWSGQVGYTF
TRBV5-1	.	.	TRBJ2-7	TGCGCCAGCAGCTCAAATGGCGGGACCACCTACGAGCAGTACTTC	CASSSNGGTTYEQYF
TRBV7-6	TRBD2	.	TRBJ2-3	TGTGCCAGCAGCCCGACTAGCGGTAGCACAGATACGCAGTATTTT	CASSPTSGSTDTQYF
TRBV10-3	TRBD1	.	TRBJ2-5	TGTGCCATCAGTGGACAGGGGAATTGGCGGGAGACCCAGTACTTC	CAISGQGNWRETQYF
TRBV11-2	TRBD2	.	TRBJ2-1	TGTGCCAGCAGCGGGACTAGCGGGAGAGACCGATCGCTAAATGAGCAGTTCTTC	CASSGTSGRDRSLNEQFF
TRBV5-1	TRBD1	.	TRBJ1-1	TGCGCCAGCAGCTCGACAGGGGGCATCTACACTGAAGCTTTCTTT	CASSSTGGIYTEAFF
TRBV4-1	.	.	TRBJ1-4	TGCGCCAGCAGCCGTGGAGGGAATAATGAAAAACTGTTTTTT	CASSRGGNNEKLFF
TRBV29-1	TRBD1	once	TRBJ2-7	TGCAGCGTTGAACCAGGACAGGGGGATTACAAGCAGTACTTC	CSVEPGQGDYKQYF
TRBV5-8	TRBD1	.	TRBJ2-4	TGTGCCAGCAGCTTAGGGGACAGGGTAAACATTCAGTACTTC	CASSLGDRVNIQYF
TRBV18	TRBD2	.	TRBJ2-1	TGTGCCAGCTCACCCCCACTAGCGGGAGGCTACAATGAGCAGTTCTTC	CASSPPLAGGYNEQFF
TRBV10-1	TRBD1	.	TRBJ2-7	TGCGCCAGCAGTGAATCTAGAGGGACAGGGTCCCACGAGCAGTACTTC	CASSESRGTGSHEQYF
TRBV10-3	.	.	TRBJ2-7	TGTGCCATCGGTGCTTACGAGCAGTACTTC	CAIGAYEQYF
TRBV5-4	.	.	TRBJ1-1	TGTGCCAGCAGCTTTTCCAGGGGAAGTGAAGCTTTCTTT	CASSFSRGSEAFF
TRBV18	TRBD2	.	TRBJ2-1	TGTGCCAGCTCATCGCTAGCGGGAGTAGTTAATGAGCAGTTCTTC	CASSSLAGVVNEQFF
TRBV5-5	TRBD1	.	TRBJ1-2	TGTGCCAGCAGCTTGGGAATGGGGACAGGGGGCCCCGGTAACTATGGCTACACCTTC	CASSLGMGTGGPGNYGYTF
TRBV7-2	.	.	TRBJ1-4	TGTGCCAGCAGTAACCCCGACCAGGGATCAAGCGAAAAACTGTTTTTT	CASSNPDQGSSEKLFF
TRBV2	TRBD1	.	TRBJ1-2	TGTGCCAGCAGTGAAGCGGGACAGGACTATGGCTACACCTTC	CASSEAGQDYGYTF
TRBV5-4	TRBD2	.	TRBJ2-3	TGTGCCAGCAGCGCGCTAGCGGGCAGGGGCCCAGATACGCAGTATTTT	CASSALAGRGPDTQYF
TRBV18	TRBD1	.	TRBJ2-5	TGTGCCAGCTCACCAGGGTGGGACAGTTCACAAGAGACCCAGTACTTC	CASSPGWDSSQETQYF